This record looks at one T cell receptor beta chain sequence and its context. Its antigen is undetermined. Noted treatment: oral pan-JAK inhibitor, 5-10 mg twice daily. This record comes from a study of CD8+ T cells in alopecia areata. About the study: Treated individuals took tofacitinib by mouth, 5 to 10 mg twice daily. The drug, tofacitinib, lasted 6 to 18 months, followed by 6 months off drug. Overall study results and limits: Scalp clonality, together with expanded CD8+ clones among the top 100, fell significantly with tofacitinib.

cDNA reverse transcribed from extracted RNA served as the sequencing template. Libraries were prepared by immunoSEQ multiplex PCR; TCRdb keeps only in-frame clonotypes and omits some of them. This sample has under 200,000 clones, with less than 70% found just once. CDR3 length: 15 amino acids. V was clipped by 7 bases and J by 4 bases, with 23 bases between them. In germline, CDR1 is GTSNPN, CDR2 SVGIG (reference sequence). Sequenced here: CD4+ T cells sorted from blood, sampled at week 24, from a patient treated with tofacitinib. The receptor was derived from a human donor with alopecia areata. The chain carries TRBV30 and TRBJ2-7, with TRBD1 as a possible D gene (5 bases). CDR3 nucleotides: TGTGCCTTGGGCGGCCCAGGGAATAAGTGGTACGAGCAGTACTTC. Its translation: CALGGPGNKWYEQYF.